This record looks at one T cell receptor (beta chain) sequence and its context. Next came a second PCR, run for about 7 to 11 cycles, which used a sample-barcoded 5' primer along with a J-beta primer mix. TCRdb reanalysed the 5' RACE reads using MiXCR and keeps one entry per CDR3 protein. In the table there are 550,000 to 700,000 distinct CDR3 sequences, approximately 27% of which are singletons. The sample comes from a study of blood T cells in healthy people across ages. Across the study: With template switching, about one barcoded beta molecule was captured per two T cells.

CDR3 length: 13 amino acids. V was shortened by 1 base and J by 4 bases, with 7 bases between the two germline ends. Germline V gene data show CDR1 as SGHTA and CDR2 as FQGNSA. Sequencing was carried out using blood. The receptor was isolated from a woman aged 70 to 79 in good health. The chain couples TRBV7-2 to TRBJ1-2; D gene unclear. CDR3 DNA: TGTGCCAGCAGCTTAGGTATTTTCTATGGCTACACCTTC. It specifies CASSLGIFYGYTF.